A single sample gave rise to the 19 T cell receptor beta chains below, sequenced in a study of control samples from healthy donors and cancer patients. Using immunoSEQ multiplex PCR, the repertoire was profiled, and TCRdb retains in-frame clones only, with some absent. The table records about 150,000 clones, 85% to 95% of them present only once. The sample comprised blood. Source of these receptors: a middle-aged man in good health.

The chain couples TRBV6-6 to TRBJ2-3; D perhaps matches TRBD1 (6 bases). The CDR3 contains 16 residues. Germline V gene sequence: CDR1 MNHNY, CDR2 SVGAGI (reference sequence). The V and J ends lost 2 bases and 2 bases respectively, with 14 bases between them. CDR3 in amino acids: CASSYRAAGATDTQYF. DNA for the CDR3: TGTGCCAGCAGTTACAGGGCGGCAGGGGCCACAGATACGCAGTATTTT.

This clone was observed a few times. This chain uses TRBV28 with TRBJ1-2, with D perhaps TRBD1 (6 bases). From germline, CDR1 is MDHEN and CDR2 SYDVKM. V shed 2 bases and J shed 8 bases, with 15 bases lying between them. This CDR3 has 14 residues. CDR3 sequence (DNA): TGTGCCAGCAGTTTAGGGGGGCCAGGTAGCGGCTACACCTTC. Translated: CASSLGGPGSGYTF.

V gene TRBV5-1 combines with J gene TRBJ1-2, with unresolved D. With 0 bases removed from V and 0 bases from J, the gap between germline ends came to 15 bases. This CDR3 has 17 amino acids. The germline V gene encodes CDR1 SGHRS and CDR2 YFSETQ. CDR3 loop: CASSLAGGGRANYGYTF. The CDR3 DNA reads TGCGCCAGCAGCTTGGCCGGAGGAGGGAGAGCTAACTATGGCTACACCTTC.

V gene TRBV19 combines with J gene TRBJ2-2; either TRBD1 or TRBD2 may fit D (6 bases each). Germline-derived CDR1 and CDR2 are LNHDA and SQIVND (reference sequence). Trimming took off 8 bases at V and 1 base at J, with 17 bases between the two ends. The CDR3 is 16 residues long. The chain's CDR3 is CASGPGGGWNTGELFF. DNA for the CDR3: TGTGCCAGTGGGCCCGGGGGCGGGTGGAACACCGGGGAGCTGTTTTTT.

The chain recombines TRBV27 with TRBJ2-7, with D perhaps TRBD1 or TRBD2 (5 bases each). The germline CDR1 and CDR2 sequences are MNHEY and SMNVEV (reference sequence). With 8 bases removed from V and 0 bases from J, the gap between germline ends came to 11 bases. This CDR3 comprises 13 residues. CDR3 DNA sequence: TGTGCCAGCGGTCCGGGGCGCTCCTACGAGCAGTACTTC. The encoded protein is CASGPGRSYEQYF.

This clone showed up just a few times. The chain couples TRBV5-1 to TRBJ1-4; D not resolved. This CDR3 is 14 amino acids long. The ends were cut back, 4 bases at V and 8 bases at J, with 15 bases in the middle. Germline values: CDR1 SGHRS, CDR2 YFSETQ. For the CDR3, the DNA is TGCGCCAGCAGCCCGAACTCCGAAGTGGAAAAACTGTTTTTT. This translates into CASSPNSEVEKLFF.

The chain carries TRBV6-5 and TRBJ2-3; 9 nucleotides line up with TRBD1. This CDR3 spans 14 amino acids. After removal of 5 bases from V and 1 base from J, the junction contained 1 base not matched to a gene. Germline V gene lookup returns CDR1 MNHEY and CDR2 SVGAGI. DNA for the CDR3: TGTGCCAGCAGTCGACAGGGGGGCACAGATACGCAGTATTTT. It codes for CASSRQGGTDTQYF.

The chain links TRBV11-2 to TRBJ2-7, with D unclear. V lost 0 bases and J lost 6, with 6 bases in between. Germline V CDR1 and CDR2: SGHAT, FQNNGV. This CDR3 is built from 12 residues. The CDR3 protein is CASSLDRIEQYF. The DNA for the CDR3 is TGTGCCAGCAGCTTAGATCGTATCGAGCAGTACTTC. The whole variable domain, filled in from reference TRBV11-2 and TRBJ2-7, reads EAGVAQSPRYKIIEKRQSVAFWCNPISGHATLYWYQQILGQGPKLLIQFQNNGVVDDSQLPKDRFSAERLKGVDSTLKIQPAKLEDSAVYLCASSLDRIEQYFGPGTRLTVT.

The chain links TRBV7-9 to TRBJ2-7; D is uncertain. This CDR3 spans 15 amino acids. Trimming cost V 1 base and J 2 bases, with 12 bases left between them. Germline CDR1 and CDR2: SEHNR and FQNEAQ (reference sequence). The CDR3 DNA reads as TGTGCCAGCAGCTTAGGGCCAGCGACGGCCTACGAGCAGTACTTC. This encodes CASSLGPATAYEQYF.

V is TRBV19 and J is TRBJ1-2; TRBD1 might be the D (5 bases). V gave up 5 bases and J gave up 4 bases, with 20 bases separating them. CDR3 length equals 16 residues. Germline V gene data show CDR1 as LNHDA and CDR2 as SQIVND (reference sequence). CDR3 coding DNA: TGTGCCAGTAGTCGGGACGGAAGCCACACTTCCTATGGCTACACCTTC. This translates into CASSRDGSHTSYGYTF.

The chain has TRBV5-6 and TRBJ2-7, with 8 bases fitting TRBD2. This CDR3 has 15 amino acids. After removal of 1 base from V and 5 bases from J, the junction contained 8 bases not matched to a gene. Looked up from germline, CDR1 is SGHDT and CDR2 is YYEEEE. The CDR3 DNA reads as TGTGCCAGCAGCTTGTCCGGGGCGGGGGGCGACGAGCAGTACTTC. As protein: CASSLSGAGGDEQYF.

This chain uses TRBV14 with TRBJ1-2; D call uncertain. Germline V gene sequence: CDR1 SGHDN, CDR2 FVKESK. The CDR3 extends over 16 amino acids. The ends were cut back, 0 bases at V and 0 bases at J, with 11 bases in the middle. CDR3 protein: CASSQEPLLANYGYTF. The DNA for the CDR3 is TGTGCCAGCAGCCAAGAACCCCTCTTAGCTAACTATGGCTACACCTTC. Variable domain in full (rest from reference TRBV14 and TRBJ1-2): EAGVTQFPSHSVIEKGQTVTLRCDPISGHDNLYWYRRVMGKEIKFLLHFVKESKQDESGMPNNRFLAERTGGTYSTLKVQPAELEDSGVYFCASSQEPLLANYGYTFGSGTRLTVV.

In this sample, this clone turned up a few times. The genes are TRBV24-1 and TRBJ1-4; 7 nucleotides line up with TRBD1. V was pared by 5 bases and J by 0 bases, with 2 bases of the junction left unmatched. Per germline, CDR1 KGHDR and CDR2 SFDVKD. CDR3 length equals 15 residues. This CDR3 is CATSAGTATNEKLFF. The DNA of the CDR3 is TGTGCCACCAGTGCCGGGACAGCAACTAATGAAAAACTGTTTTTT.

J is TRBJ2-7 and V is TRBV3-1 (or the pseudogene TRBV3-2); TRBD1 matches 7 bases. After removal of 8 bases from V and 7 bases from J, the junction contained 14 bases not matched to a gene. Per the germline V gene, CDR1 is LGHDT and CDR2 is YNNKEL (reference sequence). This CDR3 contains 14 residues. The CDR3 coding sequence is TGTGCCAGCGGCTTCCGGGACAGCATAGGGGAGCAGTACTTC. This codes for CASGFRDSIGEQYF.

The V gene is TRBV5-4, the J gene TRBJ2-3, with TRBD2 matching over 10 bases. CDR3 length equals 16 residues. The V segment lost 5 bases and the J segment 0 bases; nucleotides outside the gene matches: 6. Germline CDR1 is SGHNT and CDR2 is YYREEE (reference sequence). CDR3 DNA sequence: TGTGCCAGCAGGACTCGACTAGCGGGCAGCACAGATACGCAGTATTTT. It specifies CASRTRLAGSTDTQYF.

The rearrangement joins TRBV30 to TRBJ1-6; the D is unclear. The CDR3 totals 17 residues. V was cut by 2 bases and J by 0 bases, with 14 bases left in between. Germline V lookup: CDR1 GTSNPN, CDR2 SVGIG (reference sequence). CDR3 nucleotide sequence: TGTGCCTGGAGTTCGACCAGGACTAGCTCCTATAATTCACCCCTCCACTTT. Protein sequence: CAWSSTRTSSYNSPLHF.

V gene TRBV5-6 combines with J gene TRBJ1-2; the D is unclear. V was trimmed by 6 bases and J by 8 bases, leaving 17 bases between them. From germline, CDR1 is SGHDT and CDR2 YYEEEE. The CDR3 consists of 13 residues. DNA of the CDR3: TGTGCCAGCACCTTCGGACCAACTCAGGGCTACACCTTC. This encodes CASTFGPTQGYTF.

The DNA of the CDR3 is TGTGCCAGCTCATCTCGGGGGACAGGACTGAACACCGGGGAGCTGTTTTTT. Translating gives CASSSRGTGLNTGELFF. The V call is TRBV18, the J call TRBJ2-2; 8 nucleotides agree with TRBD1. The V and J ends lost 5 bases and 1 base, in that order; junction bases with no gene match: 9. Germline CDR1 KGHSH, CDR2 LQKENI. This CDR3 has 17 amino acids. Together with reference TRBV18 and TRBJ2-2, the CDR3 gives the full variable domain: NAGVMQNPRHLVRRRGQEARLRCSPMKGHSHVYWYRQLPEEGLKFMVYLQKENIIDESGMPKERFSAEFPKEGPSILRIQQVVRGDSAAYFCASSSRGTGLNTGELFFGEGSRLTVL.

The chain joins TRBV4-1 to TRBJ1-4, with a weak D call TRBD1 (6 bases). The CDR3 sequence is 16 residues long. Trimming cost V 1 base and J 3 bases, with 12 bases left between them. Germline V CDR1 and CDR2: MGHRA, YSYEKL. CDR3 DNA sequence: TGCGCCAGCAGCCAAGTAATGGGGGCCCCTAATGAAAAACTGTTTTTT. Translating gives CASSQVMGAPNEKLFF.